A selection of T cell receptor beta chains follows, all from one sample in a study of CD8+ T cells in alopecia areata. The protocol was immunoSEQ multiplex PCR, while the TCRdb copy is restricted to in-frame clones and leaves out a portion. Here the sample spans 200,000 to 250,000 clones, 50% to 60% being singletons. Sequences were derived from CD4+ T cells sorted from blood, sampled at week 0. These receptors originate from a human donor with alopecia areata. Both conserved end residues are part of each CDR3. A D gene is named only where the DNA matches it firmly. A clone size is listed for some rows: how often the clone was seen (once, few, many), or a class if it is expanded.

j_gene: TRBJ2-5; v_gene: TRBV28; len: 12; abundance: .; d_gene: .; CDR3nt: TGTGCCAGCAGAAGGGCGGTGGAGACCCAGTACTTC; CDR3aa: CASRRAVETQYF
j_gene: TRBJ1-2; v_gene: TRBV5-6; len: 15; abundance: .; d_gene: TRBD1; CDR3nt: TGTGCCAGCACCGCGGGGCCCCAGGGGGCCCTTGGCTACACCTTC; CDR3aa: CASTAGPQGALGYTF
j_gene: TRBJ2-2; v_gene: TRBV5-1; len: 15; abundance: .; d_gene: .; CDR3nt: TGCGCCAGCAGCCCGGACCCCCGTTCCACCGGGGAGCCGTTTTTT; CDR3aa: CASSPDPRSTGEPFF
j_gene: TRBJ1-6; v_gene: TRBV9; len: 16; abundance: .; d_gene: .; CDR3nt: TGTGCCAGCAGCCCCGCCGCAGGGATCACGAATTCACCCCTCCACTTT; CDR3aa: CASSPAAGITNSPLHF
j_gene: TRBJ1-1; v_gene: TRBV4-1; len: 17; abundance: .; d_gene: .; CDR3nt: TGCGCCAGCAGCCACCAGTACATTGAGGTACGTGGCACTGAAGCTTTCTTT; CDR3aa: CASSHQYIEVRGTEAFF
j_gene: TRBJ1-6; v_gene: TRBV2; len: 13; abundance: .; d_gene: .; CDR3nt: TGTGCCAGCAGTGAAGGACTGTTTTCACCCCTCCACTTT; CDR3aa: CASSEGLFSPLHF
j_gene: TRBJ2-3; v_gene: TRBV15; len: 15; abundance: few; d_gene: TRBD2; CDR3nt: TGTGCCACCAGCAGAGGAGGGAGGGCCCCAGATACGCAGTATTTT; CDR3aa: CATSRGGRAPDTQYF
j_gene: TRBJ1-5; v_gene: TRBV7-3; len: 16; abundance: .; d_gene: .; CDR3nt: TGTGCCAGCAGTACTACACAACAGGGTCGGGGTCAGCCCCAGCATTTT; CDR3aa: CASSTTQQGRGQPQHF
j_gene: TRBJ2-3; v_gene: TRBV25-1; len: 17; abundance: .; d_gene: TRBD1; CDR3nt: TGTGCCAGCAGTGGACTTACCAGGGACAGACTTACAGATACGCAGTATTTT; CDR3aa: CASSGLTRDRLTDTQYF
j_gene: TRBJ1-1; v_gene: TRBV29-1; len: 13; abundance: few; d_gene: .; CDR3nt: TGCAGCGCCTCCCGGGAGATGAACACTGAAGCTTTCTTT; CDR3aa: CSASREMNTEAFF
j_gene: TRBJ1-1; v_gene: TRBV10-3; len: 14; abundance: .; d_gene: .; CDR3nt: TGTGCCATCAGTGGGCACAACCTGAACACTGAAGCTTTCTTT; CDR3aa: CAISGHNLNTEAFF
j_gene: TRBJ2-7; v_gene: TRBV5-1; len: 13; abundance: .; d_gene: .; CDR3nt: TGCGCCAGCAGCTTCGGGGGGCCGGTTGAGCAGTACTTC; CDR3aa: CASSFGGPVEQYF
j_gene: TRBJ1-5; v_gene: TRBV18; len: 13; abundance: .; d_gene: .; CDR3nt: TGTGCCAGCTCACCAGGGGACAATCAGCCCCAGCATTTT; CDR3aa: CASSPGDNQPQHF
j_gene: TRBJ2-2; v_gene: TRBV29-1; len: 14; abundance: .; d_gene: .; CDR3nt: TGCAGCGTCTCACCGAGGACCCTCACCGGGGAGCTGTTTTTT; CDR3aa: CSVSPRTLTGELFF
j_gene: TRBJ2-1; v_gene: TRBV4-1; len: 16; abundance: .; d_gene: TRBD2; CDR3nt: TGCGCCAGCAGCCAAGAACGGCGGGAGATAGGCAATGAGCAGTTCTTC; CDR3aa: CASSQERREIGNEQFF
j_gene: TRBJ1-2; v_gene: TRBV2; len: 14; abundance: .; d_gene: .; CDR3nt: TGTGCCAGCAGTGAAGTGCGGGGCCGGAGGGGCTACACCTTC; CDR3aa: CASSEVRGRRGYTF
j_gene: TRBJ1-4; v_gene: TRBV6-6; len: 14; abundance: .; d_gene: .; CDR3nt: TGTGCCAGCAGTTACTCCCGGCGGCGAGAAAAACTGTTTTTT; CDR3aa: CASSYSRRREKLFF
j_gene: TRBJ2-7; v_gene: TRBV6-5; len: 15; abundance: .; d_gene: .; CDR3nt: TGTGCCAGCAGTCTGGGGGCCTTTCCCTCCTACGAGCAGTACTTC; CDR3aa: CASSLGAFPSYEQYF
j_gene: TRBJ2-1; v_gene: TRBV18; len: 13; abundance: .; d_gene: .; CDR3nt: TGTGCCAGCTCACCACCGCAAAAGAATGAGCAGTTCTTC; CDR3aa: CASSPPQKNEQFF
j_gene: TRBJ2-7; v_gene: TRBV5-4; len: 12; abundance: .; d_gene: TRBD1; CDR3nt: TGTGCCGCGGGGCAGGGGGCTGAAGAGCAGTACTTC; CDR3aa: CAAGQGAEEQYF
j_gene: TRBJ1-1; v_gene: TRBV19; len: 16; abundance: few; d_gene: TRBD1; CDR3nt: TGTGCCAGTAGTATGAGACAGGGGCTCCCCTTCACTGAAGCTTTCTTT; CDR3aa: CASSMRQGLPFTEAFF
j_gene: TRBJ2-6; v_gene: TRBV14; len: 18; abundance: few; d_gene: TRBD1; CDR3nt: TGTGCCAGCAGCCCCCGGACAGGGGGCTTCCCTGGGGCCAACGTCCTGACTTTC; CDR3aa: CASSPRTGGFPGANVLTF
j_gene: TRBJ1-5; v_gene: TRBV27; len: 12; abundance: .; d_gene: .; CDR3nt: TGTGCCAGCAGTTTATTAGGTCAGCCCCAGCATTTT; CDR3aa: CASSLLGQPQHF
j_gene: TRBJ1-1; v_gene: TRBV30; len: 14; abundance: .; d_gene: .; CDR3nt: TGTGCCTGGAGGCCCATAAGAAGGAACACTGAAGCTTTCTTT; CDR3aa: CAWRPIRRNTEAFF
j_gene: TRBJ2-3; v_gene: TRBV12-5; len: 13; abundance: .; d_gene: .; CDR3nt: TGTGCTAGTGGTTTGGGACAGGCAGATACGCAGTATTTT; CDR3aa: CASGLGQADTQYF
j_gene: TRBJ2-5; v_gene: TRBV30; len: 11; abundance: .; d_gene: .; CDR3nt: TGTGCCTGGAGTGTGGTTGAGACCCAGTACTTC; CDR3aa: CAWSVVETQYF
j_gene: TRBJ2-5; v_gene: TRBV4-2; len: 14; abundance: .; d_gene: TRBD2; CDR3nt: TGTGCCAGCAGCCAGACCGGGACTAAAGAGACCCAGTACTTC; CDR3aa: CASSQTGTKETQYF
j_gene: TRBJ1-1; v_gene: TRBV29-1; len: 12; abundance: few; d_gene: .; CDR3nt: TGCAGCGTTGATGGCGCAGGGGCTGAAGCTTTCTTT; CDR3aa: CSVDGAGAEAFF
j_gene: TRBJ2-1; v_gene: TRBV10-2; len: 13; abundance: .; d_gene: .; CDR3nt: TGCGCCAGCAGGTCTACACATTACAATGAGCAGTTCTTC; CDR3aa: CASRSTHYNEQFF
j_gene: TRBJ1-1; v_gene: TRBV9; len: 13; abundance: once; d_gene: .; CDR3nt: TGTGCCAGCAGCGTTCAGGGGAACACTGAAGCTTTCTTT; CDR3aa: CASSVQGNTEAFF
j_gene: TRBJ2-7; v_gene: TRBV7-8; len: 11; abundance: .; d_gene: .; CDR3nt: TGTGCCAGCAGCCCCCGCTACGAGCAGTACTTC; CDR3aa: CASSPRYEQYF
j_gene: TRBJ1-1; v_gene: TRBV6-5; len: 14; abundance: .; d_gene: .; CDR3nt: TGTGCCAGCACTACCTCCAGGGTGAACACTGAAGCTTTCTTT; CDR3aa: CASTTSRVNTEAFF
j_gene: TRBJ1-1; v_gene: TRBV18; len: 13; abundance: .; d_gene: .; CDR3nt: TGTGCCAGCTCTCAGGGGCTGGGCACTGAAGCTTTCTTT; CDR3aa: CASSQGLGTEAFF
j_gene: TRBJ2-4; v_gene: TRBV30; len: 15; abundance: few; d_gene: .; CDR3nt: TGTGCCTGGAGTGGAAACAGGGTAACCAAAAACATTCAGTACTTC; CDR3aa: CAWSGNRVTKNIQYF
j_gene: TRBJ2-7; v_gene: TRBV18; len: 14; abundance: .; d_gene: .; CDR3nt: TGTGCCAGCTCACCACCGGCTTCTGGATACGAGCAGTACTTC; CDR3aa: CASSPPASGYEQYF
j_gene: TRBJ2-3; v_gene: TRBV6-1; len: 15; abundance: .; d_gene: .; CDR3nt: TGTGCCAGCAGTCCCAGGGGTGCTAGCACAGATACGCAGTATTTT; CDR3aa: CASSPRGASTDTQYF